The sequence of this T cell receptor beta chain was determined in a study of cytomegalovirus exposure and HLA in healthy donors (dated by TCRdb to 2016 to 2017). Regarding the complete study: According to an earlier analysis of several hundred of the donors, 150 million to 200 million T cells yielded roughly 110 million unique TCR beta sequences and 276 Gb of sequence data. All discovery cohort repertoires had been generated using a single sequencing platform. A handful of DR-DQ haplotypes were handled as single units for association and clustering because linkage in the cohort was strong. Along with the roughly 670-subject first cohort, a separate validation cohort of over a hundred different subjects was used. Donor age, sex, ethnicity and CMV serostatus were collected together with the repertoire data. Rather than drawing on any new phenotypic data, the later analysis identified candidate immune exposures from TCR beta sequences and the way those sequences occurred across donors. Genome-wide SNP genotypes for about 55% of the roughly 670 donors were used in a later genetic analysis, which treated that subset as a discovery cohort. Using immunosequencing, the study profiled T cell repertoires from 500 to 800 subjects and related those repertoires to cytomegalovirus serostatus. To study patterns of TCR occurrence, a later analysis re-analyzed previously published TCR beta repertoires from 550 to 800 donors and added high-resolution HLA genotyping. On average, around 200,000 unique TCR beta nucleotide sequences were sequenced per donor among some 430 genotyped donors of the cohort, with 15% to 20% of those sequences being non-productive. Roughly 300 gigabases of sequencing data and around 87 million unique TCR sequences were included in an early release covering around 650 HLA-typed donors. In an earlier analysis of 500 to 650 of the donors, high-throughput TCR beta sequencing was used to judge whether each TCR beta V gene segment behaved as functional or pseudogenic. To predict cytomegalovirus infection status, the study brought together high-throughput TCR immunosequencing, statistical association of individual TCRs with disease status, and machine learning. Of the 300 to 450 genotyped donors, 75% to 85% were placed in the genetic ancestry cluster associated with self-reported Caucasian donors. Class I and class II HLA loci were covered by the typing at four-digit resolution. Typing coverage differed by locus: A, B, C, DRB1 and DQB1 were typed in about 620-640 donors, DQA1 in roughly 510, DPA1 in roughly 590, and DPB1 in approximately 450. The study was designed to test whether signatures of past pathogen exposure could be identified by cataloging public T cell receptors. General findings and caveats noted by the study authors: According to a later analysis, TCR association rates differed among HLA loci, with DRB1 alleles showing the most associated TCRs and HLA-C alleles showing the fewest. A cluster of highly shared sequence variants was judged likely to represent a technical artifact of the sequencing pipeline. For the cohort, immune exposure information was limited to CMV serostatus. Compared with the 666-donor mean, donors in an Asian-associated ancestry cluster had fewer N-insertions in productive TCRs, according to a later genetic analysis. Most CMV-associated TCR beta chains appeared to be HLA-restricted in a later analysis, and the HLA associations seemed to be driven largely by CMV exposure. In a later analysis, several top co-occurrence clusters were reported to appear linked to parvovirus B19, influenza, CMV and Epstein-Barr virus. Specific HLA alleles were associated with 15,000 to 20,000 TCR beta sequences at a false discovery rate of 0.05 in a later analysis. In an earlier analysis of 587 of the donors, most TCR beta V segments appeared in productive rearrangements about 90% or about 30% of the time, broadly matching IMGT annotations. In a later analysis, HLA-associated TCR beta chains showed more clonal expansion and lower generation probabilities than non-associated chains that were equally common. Only TCR beta chains were sequenced in this cohort, and the absence of alpha or paired-chain data limited detectable features. When HLA alleles, especially DR and DQ, strongly co-occurred, TCR associations were difficult to assign to individual alleles. The classifier was reported to diagnose cytomegalovirus status with high specificity and sensitivity in both the original cohort and the validation cohort. It was suggested by the authors that the approach could potentially be generalized to other disease states and immunological phenotypes. Because HLA typing was unavailable for some donors at each locus, only the typed subset was used in association tests. In vitro tests confirmed that a few of the cytomegalovirus-associated TCR beta chains recognize cytomegalovirus antigens. A further reported finding was that TCR beta sequences accurately predicted the HLA-A and HLA-B alleles for most subjects in the first cohort. Linkage disequilibrium might explain the correlated functional status among segregating V segments, but an unknown experimental factor could not be ruled out. A later genetic analysis associated a missense DCLRE1C variant with V-gene and J-gene trimming of TCR beta chains, and an independent cohort replicated the association. Sequencing depth was assumed to be roughly uniform across donors in the presence/absence analyses, though that assumption may not hold. Because counts were too low, about 17 rarely observed V segments, including chromosome 9 orphons, were excluded from the earlier analysis of several hundred of the donors. The study gave a list of 150 to 200 TCR beta chains associated with cytomegalovirus. Most TCR sequences were observed very rarely across donors, whereas some public TCRs were present in many individuals. The 87-base-pair reads could not distinguish some IMGT-functional V segments, including TRBV6-2 and TRBV6-3, so those segments were excluded.

The library was built by means of the immunoSEQ multiplex PCR assay. For the multiplex PCR, a mixture combining 60 forward primers for TCR Vbeta segments and 13 reverse primers for TCR Jbeta segments was used. The CDR3 region of rearranged TCR beta genes was amplified from genomic DNA with a multiplex PCR assay. The amplified TCR beta libraries were sequenced on the Illumina HiSeq System as 87-base-pair reads. On the study's bioinformatics: Across the 700 or so repertoires, a later analysis counted 80 million or so unique TCR beta chains, 9.5 million to 13 million of which were shared by at least two donors. A nearest-neighbor algorithm error-corrected the raw reads and collapsed the reads into unique sequences, merging closely related sequences to remove PCR and sequencing errors. Alignment of CDR3 sequences to IMGT reference sequences was used to assign V, D and J gene segments. Each retained sequence needed at least a six-nucleotide match to both a V gene segment and a J gene segment. Rearrangements were classified as productive when the CDR3 lacked stop codons and remained in frame with V and J, and all other rearrangements were classified as non-productive. CDR3 was defined according to IMGT convention as the region running from the second conserved V-encoded cysteine to the conserved J-encoded phenylalanine. The earlier analysis of 587 of the donors excluded sequences that lacked an unambiguous match to a single V gene segment. An earlier analysis of fewer than 750 of the donors classified V segments as functional when productive rearrangements were above 56.7% and as segregating when the standard deviation between donors was above 5%. To diagnose cytomegalovirus status from the catalog of TCR beta chain sequences, a statistical classification framework was built. V and J gene assignment, in a later analysis, came from comparing TCR nucleotide sequences with IMGT/GENE-DB human TR gene sequences. In a later analysis, CDR3 sequences and most-parsimonious VDJ recombination scenarios were assigned using the TCRdist pipeline. A later analysis defined each TCR beta chain by its CDR3 amino acid sequence plus V-gene family, and excluded reads lacking a unique V-gene family. As a way to deal with suspected cross-contamination and a sequencing artifact, a later analysis dropped 640 or so nucleotide sequences that were highly shared and had low generation probability. A later analysis calculated a clonal expansion index for each public chain from normalized within-repertoire ranks of inferred template counts. A later analysis computed generation probabilities with a VDJ recombination model fitted to out-of-frame rearrangements, and checked the results against IGoR. Hypergeometric tests were used in a later analysis to score TCR-TCR, TCR-HLA and TCR-CMV co-occurrence, with a repertoire-size bias correction applied to the TCR pairs. In a later analysis, false discovery rates were estimated by permuting HLA or CMV assignments 20 times. A later analysis grouped co-occurring TCRs with DBSCAN, adding TCRdist sequence similarity when clustering within HLA-allele-positive subsets. Co-occurrence clustering excluded repertoires with fewer than 30,000 or more than 120,000 public chains, plus five with anomalous nucleotide sharing. The table comes from immuneACCESS by way of TCRdb, which keeps in-frame sequences with V and J called. Part of the clones is missing from these tables; in studies checked, under half for an unresolved V gene and the rest for unknown reasons. The DNA gave D and trimming, while V, J and clone size come from that table. A total of approximately 150,000 clones appear in this sample, more than 65% of them only once. The top ten clones comprise 1.3% of the sample.

To note about this clone: Its antigen is currently not known. No per-base quality is available; no much larger clone lies one base away.

Trimming removed 4 bases from V and 0 bases from J, leaving 10 bases between the germline ends. According to the germline V gene, CDR1 reads SGHTA and CDR2 reads FQGTGA. The CDR3, cysteine through phenylalanine, is 15 amino acids long. The only DNA kept is the CDR3, 45 bases in frame from the first base. The cohort comprised under 700 healthy bone marrow donors. At the time of sampling, every cohort member was nominally healthy, though immune exposures that went unrecorded were likely present. The donor was CMV seronegative and was included in the group of a few hundred seronegative cohort members. Every donor gave a peripheral blood sample, and the peripheral blood mononuclear cells from that sample were used for TCR beta sequencing. Genomic DNA extraction from the blood cell samples was performed with the Qiagen DNeasy Blood Extraction Kit.

The receptor's source is a man in his thirties or forties in good health and CMV-seronegative. The sequence is built from TRBV7-3 and TRBJ2-1, with a weak D call of TRBD1 (6 bases match). Sequenced material: PBMCs. DNA sequence: TGTGCCAGCAGCTCATCAGGGGCCTCCTACAATGAGCAGTTCTTC. This encodes CASSSSGASYNEQFF.